This note documents a single T cell receptor (beta chain) sequence. Its target is not known. A single base separates this from a much larger clone, so it may be a read error. These data belong to a study of T-cell reconstitution after alpha-beta-depleted transplantation in children. Points from the study as a whole: Roughly two months post-transplant, alpha-beta T cells reportedly originated from several hundred graft clones that had expanded.

CDR1 is ENHRY, CDR2 SYGVKD, per germline. The V end lost 2 bases, the J end lost 5 bases, and 16 bases lay between the germline ends. The CDR3 consists of 15 residues. Unique molecular identifiers featured in how the TCRbeta library was prepared. TCRdb re-derived calls from the PCR reads in MiXCR, one entry per CDR3 protein. The sample carries about 870,000 distinct CDR3 sequences, 15% to 20% recorded once. This clonotype originated in a male patient between 5 and 17 years old who had a stem cell transplant for acute lymphoblastic leukemia, so the T cells may come from the graft donor. The chain combines TRBV10-3 with TRBJ2-7, with a weak D call TRBD1 (6 bases). Sequencing used PBMCs, mostly from graft donor cells, obtained 360 days after TCRalphabeta/CD19-depleted stem cell transplant. CDR3 amino acids: CAISEGGETLNEQYF. CDR3 coding DNA: TGTGCCATCAGTGAGGGGGGCGAAACCCTCAACGAGCAGTACTTC.